Following are 17 T cell receptor beta chains from one sample sequenced in a study of T cells expressing NK-cell markers. TCRdb reprocessed the 5' RACE reads, with one entry per CDR3 protein and no DNA. The clone table shows 150,000 to 170,000 distinct CDR3 sequences, with the ten largest holding 30% to 45%. Sequencing was done on a sample of blood T cells: a sorted CD56 or NKG2C T cell subset, CD4+ or CD8+ T cells, or bulk PBMC T cells (not recorded which). These receptors were taken from a woman aged 45-59 years in good health.

J is TRBJ2-1 and V is TRBV4-1; the TCRdb call, TRBD1, lacks DNA for checking. The CDR3 has 16 amino acids. CDR1 is MGHRA and CDR2 is YSYEKL in the germline V gene. The CDR3 protein is CASSQPGQGIFDEQFF.

This chain connects TRBV5-5 to TRBJ1-5. Germline-derived CDR1 and CDR2 are SGHKS and YYEKEE (reference sequence). The CDR3 consists of 14 residues. CDR3 amino acids: CASSLGRFNQPQHF.

V and J are TRBV6-1 and TRBJ2-2. Germline CDR1 and CDR2: MNHNS and SASEGT. The CDR3 has 12 residues. CDR3 residues: CASSGMTGELFF.

This chain links TRBV30 with TRBJ1-2. This CDR3 contains 14 residues. Germline CDR1 and CDR2: GTSNPN and SVGIG (reference sequence). CDR3 loop: CAWSVAGTSYGYTF.

The CDR3 sequence: CASSLVDRPPNNEQYF. This chain joins TRBV5-1 and TRBJ2-7; TCRdb's D call of TRBD1 is untestable without DNA. The V gene's germline CDR1 is SGHRS and CDR2 YFSETQ. The CDR3 sequence is 16 residues long.

V and J are TRBV4-1 and TRBJ1-1; the TRBD1 assignment by TCRdb is unverifiable without DNA. Germline CDR1 reads MGHRA; CDR2 reads YSYEKL. The CDR3 runs 16 residues. The CDR3 sequence: CASSPGQGAMNTEAFF.

CDR3: CASISGRGGNEQFF. The chain is built from TRBV2 and TRBJ2-1; TCRdb proposes TRBD2, but this gene call is untestable without DNA. The CDR3 has 14 residues. Germline V lookup: CDR1 SNHLY, CDR2 FYNNEI.

The V call is TRBV6-5, the J call TRBJ2-7; TCRdb calls TRBD2, which cannot be checked without DNA. The CDR3 is made up of 11 amino acids. The germline gives CDR1 MNHEY, CDR2 SVGAGI. This chain's CDR3 is CASSSSGEQYF.

The rearrangement uses TRBV7-9 and TRBJ2-1; TCRdb lists TRBD2, though no DNA is available to test this call. The CDR3 length is 15 residues. Per germline, CDR1 SEHNR and CDR2 FQNEAQ (reference sequence). The CDR3 loop reads CASSQVGRVEIEQFF.

The chain carries TRBV7-9 and TRBJ1-2; TCRdb indicates TRBD1, and absent DNA this call remains unverified. Germline V gives CDR1 SEHNR, CDR2 FQNEAQ (reference sequence). The CDR3 contains 15 residues. CDR3 protein: CASSLGEGVNYGYTF.

The chain is built from TRBV13 and TRBJ2-1; the TCRdb D gene call, TRBD2, has no DNA to confirm it. Germline CDR1 is PRHDT and CDR2 is FYEKMQ (reference sequence). The CDR3 runs 15 residues. The CDR3 sequence: CASSFRLAATNEQFF.

V is TRBV15 and J is TRBJ1-2. Germline assignment: CDR1 LNHNV and CDR2 YYDKDF (reference sequence). CDR3 length: 14 amino acids. CDR3 in amino acids: CATSRGWDSGGYTF.

This chain connects TRBV27 to TRBJ2-1; the D call from TCRdb, TRBD1, cannot be confirmed without DNA. CDR1 is MNHEY, CDR2 SMNVEV, per germline (reference sequence). This CDR3 spans 12 amino acids. CDR3 loop: CASSRGPGEQFF.

The chain carries TRBV7-9 and TRBJ2-5; TCRdb indicates TRBD1, and absent DNA this call remains unverified. In germline, CDR1 is SEHNR, CDR2 FQNEAQ (reference sequence). This CDR3 is built from 16 residues. The CDR3 is CASQEPSPDPQETQYF.

The rearrangement uses TRBV27 and TRBJ1-2; TCRdb reports TRBD1, a call that lacks DNA to check it against. CDR1 is MNHEY and CDR2 is SMNVEV in the germline V gene (reference sequence). This CDR3 contains 12 residues. CDR3 region: CASSSTGLGYTF.

The CDR3 is CASSQEPAGGRDEQFF. This rearrangement joins TRBV4-1 to TRBJ2-1; there is no DNA to check the TCRdb D call of TRBD1. The CDR3 is 16 amino acids. The V gene's germline CDR1 is MGHRA and CDR2 YSYEKL.

This chain links TRBV20-1 with TRBJ2-5; the TRBD1 assignment by TCRdb is unverifiable without DNA. Germline CDR1 DFQATT, CDR2 SNEGSKA (reference sequence). The CDR3 spans 13 residues. The CDR3 is CSFLGPGEETQYF.